The 5 T cell receptor beta chains listed next were all sequenced from one sample in a study of shared clonotypes between healthy human individuals. Using immunoSEQ multiplex PCR, the repertoire was profiled, and TCRdb retains in-frame clones only, with some absent. The sample yields under 650,000 clones, 90% to 96% seen once. The sequencing input was naive CD4+ T cells sorted from blood. Sample subset: CD45RA+ positively selected. These receptor sequences come from a woman in her twenties or thirties in good health.

The rearrangement joins TRBV5-1 to TRBJ2-7; D tentatively fits TRBD1 or TRBD2 (6 bases each). V was trimmed by 0 bases and J by 4 bases, leaving 17 bases between them. The CDR3 is made up of 16 amino acids. Germline V lookup: CDR1 SGHRS, CDR2 YFSETQ. CDR3 sequence reads: CASSLGTTRDTYEQYF. CDR3 coding DNA: TGCGCCAGCAGCTTGGGGACTACACGGGACACGTACGAGCAGTACTTC.

This sequence joins TRBV28 and TRBJ2-5, with a possible D match to TRBD2 (7 bases). Germline assignment: CDR1 MDHEN and CDR2 SYDVKM. The CDR3 extends over 13 amino acids. V was trimmed by 8 bases and J by 4 bases, leaving 14 bases between them. CDR3 sequence: CASVTGGGETQYF. CDR3 in DNA: TGTGCCAGCGTGACAGGCGGGGGAGAGACCCAGTACTTC.

This CDR3 is CASSPLLSGFSTEAFF. The CDR3 DNA reads as TGTGCCAGCAGTCCACTCCTCTCAGGGTTCAGCACTGAAGCTTTCTTT. The chain combines TRBV27 with TRBJ1-1; maybe TRBD1 (5 bases). CDR3 length: 16 residues. Per germline, CDR1 MNHEY and CDR2 SMNVEV (reference sequence). Trimming shortened V by 5 bases and J by 4 bases, and 20 bases separated the two germline ends.

The rearrangement links TRBV28 to TRBJ1-2, with unresolved D. Between the trimmed V and J ends, which lost 5 bases and 3 bases, there was a span of 4 bases. Germline V gene lookup returns CDR1 MDHEN and CDR2 SYDVKM. CDR3 length equals 11 residues. The CDR3 spells CASSGYYGYTF. CDR3 DNA sequence: TGTGCCAGCAGTGGTTACTATGGCTACACCTTC.

The chain has TRBV19 and TRBJ1-1; D is possibly TRBD1 (5 bases). This CDR3 region has 14 residues. CDR1 is LNHDA and CDR2 is SQIVND in the germline V gene (reference sequence). V was trimmed by 5 bases and J by 6 bases, leaving 16 bases between them. CDR3 sequence reads: CASSWDQRTPEAFF. Written as DNA, the CDR3 is TGTGCCAGTAGTTGGGACCAGCGGACTCCTGAAGCTTTCTTT.